This paragraph covers one T cell receptor beta chain sequence. The sample is drawn from a study of CD8 T cells in Susac syndrome. An amount of RNA that ranged from roughly 0.5 to 1 ug was reverse transcribed with random hexamers. TCRdb recomputed calls from the immunoSEQ multiplex PCR reads with MiXCR, one row per CDR3 protein. The sample carries about 300,000 distinct CDR3 sequences, approximately 85% recorded once. The CDR3 consists of 16 residues. Germline V lookup: CDR1 MNHEY, CDR2 SVGAGI. Trimming removed 1 base from V and 0 bases from J; junction bases left unmatched: 5. This clonotype was obtained from a human donor with multiple sclerosis. This chain joins TRBV6-5 and TRBJ2-5; TRBD2 aligns across 7 bases. Sample: CD8+ T cells from PBMCs. The CDR3 protein is CASSYWASGYQETQYF. CDR3 DNA sequence: TGTGCCAGCAGTTACTGGGCTAGCGGTTACCAAGAGACCCAGTACTTC.